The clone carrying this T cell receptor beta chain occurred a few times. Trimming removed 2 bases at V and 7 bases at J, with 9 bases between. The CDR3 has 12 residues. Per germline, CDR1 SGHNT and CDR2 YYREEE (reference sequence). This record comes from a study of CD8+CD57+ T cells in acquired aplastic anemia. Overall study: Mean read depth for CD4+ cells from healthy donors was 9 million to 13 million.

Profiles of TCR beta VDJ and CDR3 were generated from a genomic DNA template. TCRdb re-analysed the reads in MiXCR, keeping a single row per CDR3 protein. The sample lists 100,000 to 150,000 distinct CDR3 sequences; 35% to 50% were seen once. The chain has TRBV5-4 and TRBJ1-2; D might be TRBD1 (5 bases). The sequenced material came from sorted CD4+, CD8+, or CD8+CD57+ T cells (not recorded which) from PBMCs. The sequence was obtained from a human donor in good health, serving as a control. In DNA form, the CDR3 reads TGTGCCAGCAGCTTTCAGGGTGTTGGCTACACCTTC. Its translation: CASSFQGVGYTF.